What follows are 11 T cell receptor beta chains derived from one specimen sequenced in a study of Graves' ophthalmopathy and Graves' hyperthyroidism. Investigators amplified TCR beta CDR3 regions from RNA transcripts. Scientists carried out first-round RT-PCR using HTBI primers and then a second-round multiplex PCR. A single record per CDR3 protein comes from TCRdb applying MiXCR to the multiplex PCR reads. There are 300,000 to 400,000 distinct CDR3 sequences in the sample; around a sixth occur only once, and approximately 13% lies in the top ten. The sequenced sample consisted of peripheral blood. The receptors were sampled from an adult man with Graves' ophthalmopathy.

This clonotype was seen many times. V is TRBV2 and J is TRBJ1-2; weak D call: TRBD1 (6 bases). The CDR3 contains 14 residues. Germline CDR1 SNHLY, CDR2 FYNNEI. The V and J ends lost 1 base and 5 bases respectively, with 11 bases between them. CDR3 DNA sequence: TGTGCCAGCAGTGAAGGGGCAGGGGAGTATGGCTACACCTTC. Residues: CASSEGAGEYGYTF.

This clonotype was seen at least ten times. The chain carries TRBV6-5 and TRBJ2-7; D remains ambiguous. Trimming took off 4 bases at V and 0 bases at J, with 10 bases between the two ends. Germline V CDR1 and CDR2: MNHEY, SVGAGI. The CDR3 is made up of 14 amino acids. In nucleotides, the CDR3 is TGTGCCAGCAGTTCCTCGGATCGCTCCTACGAGCAGTACTTC. Translation gives CASSSSDRSYEQYF.

This clonotype was picked up many times. This rearrangement joins TRBV5-1 to TRBJ2-7, with a weak D call TRBD1 (5 bases). In germline, CDR1 is SGHRS, CDR2 YFSETQ. The CDR3 loop spans 15 amino acids. Deletions cut 4 bases from V and 6 bases from J, with 20 bases between. In DNA form, the CDR3 reads TGCGCCAGCAGCCGCGCCGCTACAGGAGCCTCCGAGCAGTACTTC. Protein product: CASSRAATGASEQYF.

This clonotype occurred many times. The chain has TRBV4-1 and TRBJ1-2, with 7 bases aligning to TRBD1. The CDR3 totals 16 residues. The trim removed 0 bases at V and 1 base at J, leaving 5 bases unmatched. Germline CDR1 reads MGHRA; CDR2 reads YSYEKL. In nucleotides, the CDR3 is TGCGCCAGCAGCCAAGATGGGACAGTCCTTAACTATGGCTACACCTTC. It translates to CASSQDGTVLNYGYTF.

This clonotype has ten or more counts. The rearrangement uses TRBV20-1 and TRBJ2-7; D is possibly TRBD2 (6 bases). Trimming shortened V by 7 bases and J by 5 bases, and 18 bases separated the two germline ends. CDR1 is DFQATT and CDR2 is SNEGSKA in the germline V gene (reference sequence). The CDR3 is 13 residues long. The CDR3 nucleotides are TGCAGTGGTAACCCCGGGGGAAACCACGAGCAGTACTTC. Translated: CSGNPGGNHEQYF.

This clonotype came up many times. The chain uses TRBV11-1 and TRBJ1-2; D is unclear. The V gene's germline CDR1 is SGHAT and CDR2 FQDESV (reference sequence). The CDR3 consists of 16 residues. V lost 6 bases and J lost 5, with 22 bases in between. The CDR3 DNA sequence: TGTGCCAGCAGTCCTGATACAGAACTACCTCTTTATGGCTACACCTTC. This codes for CASSPDTELPLYGYTF.

The V and J genes are TRBV12-3 or TRBV12-4 and TRBJ1-1; TRBD1 aligns across 9 bases. There are 13 residues in the CDR3. J was trimmed by 6 bases and V by 7 bases; bases with no gene match: 6. The CDR3 spells CASTLGQGAEAFF. CDR3 nucleotides: TGTGCCAGCACCCTGGGACAGGGCGCTGAAGCTTTCTTT.

Many counts were recorded for this clonotype. The V gene is TRBV28, the J gene TRBJ1-2; no definite D call. This CDR3 region has 16 residues. The germline V gene encodes CDR1 MDHEN and CDR2 SYDVKM. The V end was cut by 2 bases, the J end by 6 bases, with 19 bases between. The CDR3 DNA reads TGTGCCAGCAGTTTAATTTCCGGGGAGGTCTTGAATGGCTACACCTTC. Translating gives CASSLISGEVLNGYTF.

This clonotype was counted many times. The chain has TRBV19 and TRBJ1-6; D is possibly TRBD1 (5 bases). Trimming took off 0 bases at V and 9 bases at J, with 12 bases between the two ends. CDR1 is LNHDA, CDR2 SQIVND, per germline (reference sequence). The CDR3 covers 15 residues. The CDR3 nucleotides read TGTGCCAGTAGTATAGAGGGCAGGGTGCGTTCACCCCTCCACTTT. Its protein is CASSIEGRVRSPLHF.

This clonotype occurred many times. The chain couples TRBV7-9 to TRBJ1-6; weak D call: TRBD1 (5 bases). The germline gives CDR1 SEHNR, CDR2 FQNEAQ (reference sequence). V lost 1 base to trimming and J lost 10 bases, with 23 bases between them. The CDR3 contains 18 residues. As DNA, the CDR3 is TGTGCCAGCAGCTTAGTGCGGCAGGGCTTAGGAGAAGGGTCACCCCTCCACTTT. This translates into CASSLVRQGLGEGSPLHF.

This clonotype has ten or more counts. The chain links TRBV11-2 to TRBJ1-1, with 9 bases lining up with TRBD1. Germline V gene data show CDR1 as SGHAT and CDR2 as FQNNGV. This CDR3 has 16 amino acids. With V trimmed by 3 bases and J by 0 bases, 5 bases remained unmatched. CDR3 in DNA: TGTGCCAGCAGCTTGACAGGGGGGTTTATGAACACTGAAGCTTTCTTT. Its protein product is CASSLTGGFMNTEAFF. Using reference TRBV11-2 and TRBJ1-1 for the parts outside the CDR3, the full variable domain is EAGVAQSPRYKIIEKRQSVAFWCNPISGHATLYWYQQILGQGPKLLIQFQNNGVVDDSQLPKDRFSAERLKGVDSTLKIQPAKLEDSAVYLCASSLTGGFMNTEAFFGQGTRLTVV.